The TCR beta chain described here comes from a study of T-cell reconstitution after alpha-beta-depleted transplantation in children. The CDR3 extends over 13 amino acids. Germline V CDR1 and CDR2: SNHLY, FYNNEI. Losses at the gene ends were 4 bases for V and 5 bases for J; bases not matched to a gene: 5. During its preparation, the TCRbeta library received unique molecular identifiers. TCRdb re-called the PCR reads with MiXCR, one entry per CDR3 protein. The sample lists some 600,000 distinct CDR3 sequences; 10% to 15% were seen once. The chain is built from TRBV2 and TRBJ2-7; 7 positions match TRBD1. The TCR sequence derives from a male patient younger than 18 who had a stem cell transplant for acute myeloid leukemia, so the T cells may come from the graft donor. The source was PBMCs, mostly from graft donor cells, collected 360 days after TCRalphabeta/CD19-depleted stem cell transplant. The CDR3 DNA reads as TGTGCCAGCAGTGGACAGGGTTTCCACGAGCAGTACTTC. Its protein product is CASSGQGFHEQYF. The full variable domain, in which reference TRBV2 and TRBJ2-7 provide the parts outside the CDR3, is EPEVTQTPSHQVTQMGQEVILRCVPISNHLYFYWYRQILGQKVEFLVSFYNNEISEKSEIFDDQFSVERPDGSNFTLKIRSTKLEDSAMYFCASSGQGFHEQYFGPGTRLTVT.